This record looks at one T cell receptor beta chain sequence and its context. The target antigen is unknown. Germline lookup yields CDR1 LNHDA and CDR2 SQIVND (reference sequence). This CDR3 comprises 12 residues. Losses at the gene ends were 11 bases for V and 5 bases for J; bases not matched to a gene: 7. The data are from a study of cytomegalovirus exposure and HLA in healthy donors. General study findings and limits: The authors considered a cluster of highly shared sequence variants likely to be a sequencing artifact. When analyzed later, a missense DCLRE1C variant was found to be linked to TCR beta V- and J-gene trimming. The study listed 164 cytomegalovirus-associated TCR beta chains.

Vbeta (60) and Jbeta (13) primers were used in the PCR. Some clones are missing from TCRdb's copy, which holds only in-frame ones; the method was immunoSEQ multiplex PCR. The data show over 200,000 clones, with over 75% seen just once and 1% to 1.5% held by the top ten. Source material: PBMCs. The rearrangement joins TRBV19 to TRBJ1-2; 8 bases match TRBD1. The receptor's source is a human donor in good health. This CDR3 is CAVSDRGYGYTF. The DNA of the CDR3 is TGTGCCGTAAGTGACAGGGGATATGGCTACACCTTC.